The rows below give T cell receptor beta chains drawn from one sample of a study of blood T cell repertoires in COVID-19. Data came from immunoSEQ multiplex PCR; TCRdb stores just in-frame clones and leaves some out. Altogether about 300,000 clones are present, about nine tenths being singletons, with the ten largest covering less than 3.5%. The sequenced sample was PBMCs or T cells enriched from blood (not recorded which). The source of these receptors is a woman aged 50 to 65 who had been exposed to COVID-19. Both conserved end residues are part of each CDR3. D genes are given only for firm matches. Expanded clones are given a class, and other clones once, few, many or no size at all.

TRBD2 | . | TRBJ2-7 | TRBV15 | CATSNTPQASGGVGEQYF | TGTGCCACCAGCAACACTCCACAGGCTAGCGGGGGGGTTGGCGAGCAGTACTTC
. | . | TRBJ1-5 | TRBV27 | CASSFRAGDYSNQPQHF | TGTGCCAGCAGTTTTCGTGCAGGGGACTATAGCAATCAGCCCCAGCATTTT
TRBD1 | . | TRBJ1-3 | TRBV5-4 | CASSLTGGNGNTIYF | TGTGCCAGCAGCTTGACAGGGGGTAATGGAAACACCATATATTTT
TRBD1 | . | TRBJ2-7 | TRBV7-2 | CASSRDRVGEQYF | TGTGCCAGCAGCAGGGACAGGGTCGGCGAGCAGTACTTC
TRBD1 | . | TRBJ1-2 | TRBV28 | CASSGRQGAYTF | TGTGCCAGCAGTGGACGACAGGGGGCCTACACCTTC
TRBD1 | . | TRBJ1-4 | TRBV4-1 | CASSQDRGQVRSKPNEKLFF | TGCGCCAGCAGCCAAGATAGGGGACAGGTTCGATCAAAGCCCAATGAAAAACTGTTTTTT
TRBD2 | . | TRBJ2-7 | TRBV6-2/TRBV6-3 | CASSPTGGTYEQYF | TGTGCCAGCAGTCCCACGGGGGGGACCTACGAGCAGTACTTC
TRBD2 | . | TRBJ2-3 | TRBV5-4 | CASSAGLGSTDTQYF | TGTGCCAGCAGCGCAGGACTAGGGAGCACAGATACGCAGTATTTT
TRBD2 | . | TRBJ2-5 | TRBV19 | CACQGSGGAGETQYF | TGTGCCTGTCAGGGTAGCGGGGGGGCCGGGGAGACCCAGTACTTC
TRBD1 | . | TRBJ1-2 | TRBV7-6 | CASSLGDRGGGYTF | TGTGCCAGCAGCTTAGGGGACAGGGGAGGAGGCTACACCTTC
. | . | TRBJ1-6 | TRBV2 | CASSDLGPVNSPLHF | TGTGCCAGCAGTGACCTGGGGCCGGTTAATTCACCCCTCCACTTT
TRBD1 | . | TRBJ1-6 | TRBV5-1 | CASSQGQSSSPLHF | TGCGCCAGCAGCCAGGGACAGTCGAGTTCACCCCTCCACTTT
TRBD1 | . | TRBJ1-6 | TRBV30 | CAWSVSWDRGSSPLHF | TGTGCCTGGAGTGTAAGCTGGGACAGGGGTAGTTCACCCCTCCACTTT
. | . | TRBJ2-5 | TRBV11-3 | CASSFWREETQYF | TGTGCCAGCAGCTTTTGGAGAGAAGAGACCCAGTACTTC
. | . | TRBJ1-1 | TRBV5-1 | CASSLSQGYTEAFF | TGCGCCAGCAGCTTGAGTCAGGGGTACACTGAAGCTTTCTTT
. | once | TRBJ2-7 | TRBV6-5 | CASSRGQSASYEQYF | TGTGCCAGCAGTCGCGGACAGTCAGCATCCTACGAGCAGTACTTC
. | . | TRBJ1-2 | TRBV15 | CATSRDRFDSWKTF | TGTGCCACCAGCAGAGATCGATTTGACAGTTGGAAAACCTTC
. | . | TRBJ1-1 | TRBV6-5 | CASQGTMNTEAFF | TGTGCCAGCCAGGGTACAATGAACACTGAAGCTTTCTTT
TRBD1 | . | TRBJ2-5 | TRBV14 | CASSTRQGGGETQYF | TGTGCCAGCAGCACCCGACAGGGGGGAGGAGAGACCCAGTACTTC
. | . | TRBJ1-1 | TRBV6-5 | CASSYPGDTEAFF | TGTGCCAGCAGTTACCCGGGGGACACTGAAGCTTTCTTT
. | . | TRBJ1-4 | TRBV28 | CASSLVLMGDEKLFF | TGTGCCAGCAGTTTAGTTTTGATGGGAGATGAAAAACTGTTTTTT
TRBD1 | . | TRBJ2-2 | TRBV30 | CAWSAGTGFTGELFF | TGTGCCTGGAGTGCCGGGACAGGGTTCACCGGGGAGCTGTTTTTT
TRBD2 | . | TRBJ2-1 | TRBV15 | CATQKPGGSSYNEQFF | TGTGCCACCCAGAAACCGGGGGGGTCCTCCTACAATGAGCAGTTCTTC
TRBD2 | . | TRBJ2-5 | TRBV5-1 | CASSTASSGDMTQYF | TGCGCCAGCAGCACCGCATCTAGCGGCGATATGACCCAGTACTTC
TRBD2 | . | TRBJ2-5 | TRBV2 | CASIRLAGETGTQYF | TGTGCCAGCATTAGACTAGCGGGGGAAACGGGGACCCAGTACTTC
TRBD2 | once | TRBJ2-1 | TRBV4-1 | CASSQGGIAGWSYNEQFF | TGCGCCAGCAGCCAAGGGGGAATAGCGGGGTGGTCCTACAATGAGCAGTTCTTC
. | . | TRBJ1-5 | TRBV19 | CASSIVGGGVLSNQPQHF | TGTGCCAGTAGTATTGTCGGTGGGGGGGTCCTTAGCAATCAGCCCCAGCATTTT
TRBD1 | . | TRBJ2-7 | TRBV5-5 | CASSLGDRGREQYF | TGTGCCAGCAGCTTGGGGGACAGGGGAAGAGAGCAGTACTTC